The clone carrying this T cell receptor (beta chain) came up many times. What it binds is not known. This entry belongs to a study of CD8 T cells in ankylosing spondylitis. Overall study findings and caveats: Significant enrichment of disease-linked clones was reportedly seen in matched ankylosing spondylitis synovial fluid. A TCR beta motif of roughly eight highly homologous variants appeared characteristic of ankylosing spondylitis blood. In the blood and synovial fluid of reactive arthritis, some motif variants had been previously reported.

This CDR3 contains 16 residues. V gave up 4 bases and J gave up 1 base, with 16 bases separating them. Looked up from germline, CDR1 is SGHVS and CDR2 is FQNEAQ. By quantitative 5'-RACE with molecular barcodes, the TCR beta libraries were made. TCRdb reprocessed the 5' RACE reads with MiXCR, giving one entry per CDR3 protein. The sample carries approximately 200,000 distinct CDR3 sequences, over 10% recorded once. The receptor comes from a female donor with ankylosing spondylitis or in good health (not recorded which). The sequenced material came from blood, either unsorted or a sorted T cell fraction (not recorded which). This chain connects TRBV7-8 to TRBJ1-1; weak D call: TRBD1 (6 bases). CDR3 sequence (DNA): TGTGCCAGCAGCTCGGAGTTCAGGGGAGGGAACACTGAAGCTTTCTTT. Its translation is CASSSEFRGGNTEAFF.